One sample yielded the 21 T cell receptor beta chains listed below, sequenced in a study of T cell clonality in common variable immunodeficiency. The data were produced by immunoSEQ multiplex PCR, yet TCRdb's version contains in-frame clones alone and is incomplete. Recorded here are 35,000 to 55,000 clones, with no singletons, and the ten leading clones hold about 10%. Sequenced input: peripheral blood mononuclear cells. All receptors come from a person aged 18 to 70 in good health.

This clone was seen at least ten times. CDR3 region: CASSMMQGQPQHF. CDR3 DNA, as far as it was read: TGTGCCAGTAGTATGATGCAGGGACAGCCC. V usage is TRBV19 and J usage is TRBJ1-5; a possible D gene is TRBD1 (5 bases). The read ends 3 residues early relative to the CDR3; the germline J gene fills the gap. This CDR3 contains 13 residues. CDR1 and CDR2 from the germline V gene are LNHDA and SQIVND (reference sequence). V lost 3 bases, J lost 7 bases, and 10 bases lay in between.

In its sample, this clone was seen many times. Read coverage stops 3 residues before the CDR3 terminus; the germline J gene supplies the remainder. V gene TRBV19 combines with J gene TRBJ1-5; a possible D gene is TRBD1 (6 bases). V was pared by 4 bases and J by 0 bases, with 16 bases between. The CDR3 has 17 amino acids. The germline V gene encodes CDR1 LNHDA and CDR2 SQIVND (reference sequence). Incomplete CDR3 DNA: TGTGCCAGTAGTAAGGTCCAGGACAGCTATAGCAATCAGCCC. This sequence encodes CASSKVQDSYSNQP. The full CDR3 protein reads CASSKVQDSYSNQPQHF.

This clone was counted ten times or more. The read ends 3 residues before the CDR3 terminus; that terminus is restored from the germline J gene. V and J are TRBV4-1 and TRBJ2-5; D not resolved. The CDR3 spans 14 residues. The germline V and J ends were trimmed by 0 bases and 7 bases, with 12 bases remaining between them. Germline CDR1 is MGHRA and CDR2 is YSYEKL. The part of the CDR3 DNA that was read is TGCGCCAGCAGCCAAGACTTCGCGGCGAGGACC. This gives the protein CASSQDFAART. In full, the CDR3 reads CASSQDFAARTQYF.

This clone was recorded at least ten times. The missing CDR3 end, 3 residues past where the read stops, is filled in from the germline J gene. The genes are TRBV19 and TRBJ1-2; no firm D call. This CDR3 is 15 amino acids long. CDR1 is LNHDA and CDR2 is SQIVND in the germline V gene (reference sequence). V lost 5 bases to trimming and J lost 3 bases, with 16 bases between them. CDR3 protein: CASSFQTTGDYGYTF. The part of the CDR3 DNA that was read is TGTGCCAGTAGTTTCCAGACGACTGGAGACTATGGC.

As concerns this clone: The read ends 3 residues before the CDR3 terminus; that terminus is restored from the germline J gene. J is TRBJ2-7 and V is TRBV10-3; perhaps TRBD1 as D (5 bases). The germline V and J ends were trimmed by 7 bases and 1 base, with 11 bases remaining between them. The germline CDR1 and CDR2 sequences are ENHRY and SYGVKD. This CDR3 has 13 amino acids. CDR3 in amino acids: CAIKGQASYEQYF. The DNA read from the CDR3 is TGTGCCATCAAGGGGCAGGCATCCTACGAG.

Many counts were recorded for this clone. Read sequence stops 3 residues before the CDR3 end, and the germline J gene provides the missing end. The rearrangement joins TRBV28 to TRBJ2-3; TRBD2 agrees at 7 bases. The length of the CDR3 is 18 residues. The J segment lost 3 bases and the V segment lost 3 bases, leaving 15 bases of the junction unmatched. Germline V gene data show CDR1 as MDHEN and CDR2 as SYDVKM. The covered CDR3 bases are TGTGCCAGCAGTTTCCCGGCTAGCGGAATTGGGGTGACAGATACG. It yields the protein CASSFPASGIGVTDT. The CDR3 as a whole reads CASSFPASGIGVTDTQYF.

The sample holds many counts of this clone. The read finishes 3 residues shy of the CDR3 end, and the germline J gene is used to complete it. This rearrangement joins TRBV2 to TRBJ1-4, with 7 bases fitting TRBD1. Per germline, CDR1 SNHLY and CDR2 FYNNEI. Losses at the gene ends were 6 bases for V and 4 bases for J; bases not matched to a gene: 8. The length of the CDR3 is 15 residues. The CDR3 DNA, read in part, is TGTGCCAGCAGGGCAGGGGGAGCGGGTAATGAAAAA. This gives the protein CASRAGGAGNEK. The complete CDR3 sequence is CASRAGGAGNEKLFF.

This clone was recorded a few times. The read comes to an end 3 residues before the CDR3 does, leaving the germline J gene to fill in the end. This chain links TRBV20-1 with TRBJ1-2; 9 bases align to TRBD1. After removal of 5 bases from V and 4 bases from J, the junction contained 5 bases not matched to a gene. Germline V gene data show CDR1 as DFQATT and CDR2 as SNEGSKA (reference sequence). This CDR3 region has 13 residues. The CDR3 reads CSARTGASYGYTF. The covered CDR3 bases are TGCAGTGCTCGGACAGGGGCGAGCTATGGC.

There are many counts of this clone. The read is 3 residues too short to cover the CDR3 end, so that end is filled in from the germline J gene. The chain uses TRBV20-1 and TRBJ1-1; a possible D gene is TRBD1 (5 bases). The CDR3 consists of 12 residues. The germline CDR1 and CDR2 sequences are DFQATT and SNEGSKA (reference sequence). The V end was cut by 5 bases, the J end by 6 bases, with 13 bases between. The CDR3 bases that were read are TGCAGTGCTCTTTTTCCGGGGGCTGAA. This sequence encodes CSALFPGAE. The full CDR3 reads CSALFPGAEAFF.

This clone was recorded many times. Partial CDR3 DNA: TGTGCCAGCAGCGTAGATTTAGCGGCCGAG. Translating gives CASSVDLAAE. The whole CDR3 protein reads CASSVDLAAEQYF. The chain carries TRBV9 and TRBJ2-7, with D possibly being TRBD2 (6 bases). Read sequence stops 3 residues before the CDR3 end, and the germline J gene provides the missing end. CDR3 length: 13 residues. CDR1 is SGDLS and CDR2 is YYNGEE in the germline V gene. The V end lost 0 bases, the J end lost 6 bases, and 10 bases lay between the germline ends. Full variable domain (remainder filled in from reference TRBV9 and TRBJ2-7): DSGVTQTPKHLITATGQRVTLRCSPRSGDLSVYWYQQSLDQGLQFLIQYYNGEERAKGNILERFSAQQFPDLHSELNLSSLELGDSALYFCASSVDLAAEQYFGPGTRLTVT.

This clone was detected many times. The read halts 3 residues ahead of the CDR3 end, with the missing end drawn from the germline J gene. V usage is TRBV19 and J usage is TRBJ2-4; D is possibly TRBD2 (6 bases). The V gene's germline CDR1 is LNHDA and CDR2 SQIVND (reference sequence). This CDR3 is built from 13 residues. Trimming left V 6 bases short and J 4 bases short, with 10 bases between. The CDR3 sequence: CASSGGGKNIQYF. The CDR3 bases that were read are TGTGCCAGTAGCGGGGGAGGTAAAAACATT.

This clone was observed many times. Coverage ceases 3 residues before the CDR3 finishes, and the germline J gene fills in the end. This chain links TRBV30 with TRBJ1-2; weak D call: TRBD1 (6 bases). V was pared by 0 bases and J by 6 bases, with 14 bases between. This CDR3 is built from 14 residues. Germline V CDR1 and CDR2: GTSNPN, SVGIG (reference sequence). Incomplete CDR3 DNA: TGTGCCTGGAGTGTAGGCAGGGGAAATCATGGC. Its protein product is CAWSVGRGNHG. In full, the CDR3 reads CAWSVGRGNHGYTF.

This clone was seen repeatedly, ten times or more. The missing CDR3 end, 3 residues past where the read stops, is filled in from the germline J gene. V usage is TRBV15 and J usage is TRBJ2-7, with TRBD2 identical over 7 bases. J was trimmed by 5 bases and V by 5 bases; bases with no gene match: 12. The germline CDR1 and CDR2 sequences are LNHNV and YYDKDF (reference sequence). The CDR3 length is 15 residues. The CDR3 is CATSGGRGSFHEQYF. CDR3 DNA (partial): TGTGCCACCAGCGGGGGGAGGGGCTCGTTCCACGAG.

This clone has at least ten counts. The read comes to an end 3 residues before the CDR3 does, leaving the germline J gene to fill in the end. This chain joins TRBV6-2 or TRBV6-3 and TRBJ2-7, with D tentatively TRBD1 (5 bases). Germline V gene data show CDR1 as MNHEY and CDR2 as SVGEGT. The CDR3 is 14 amino acids. Trimming left V 0 bases short and J 3 bases short, with 9 bases between. The DNA read from the CDR3 is TGTGCCAGCAGTTACTCGACAGAGCTCTACGAG. It codes for CASSYSTELYE. The whole CDR3 protein is CASSYSTELYEQYF.

This clone was picked up many times. The DNA read from the CDR3 is TGTGCCAGCAGCTCCACCTCGGGTTATAATTCACCC. It yields the protein CASSSTSGYNSP. The full CDR3 is CASSSTSGYNSPLHF. This chain connects TRBV7-3 to TRBJ1-6; unclear D gene. The CDR3 is cut off 3 residues early in the read; its end comes from the germline J gene. This CDR3 region has 15 residues. The germline CDR1 and CDR2 sequences are SGHTA and FQGTGA. Trimming removed 4 bases from V and 4 bases from J, with 11 bases in between.

This clone was found many times. Sequence at one end of the junction differs from germline and may be a read error. The CDR3 extends 3 residues past the end of the read, so its final part is completed from the germline J gene. The chain combines TRBV7-2 with TRBJ2-2; D might be TRBD1 (6 bases). Germline V gene sequence: CDR1 SGHTA, CDR2 FQGNSA. The CDR3 totals 14 residues. The CDR3 protein is CASSIAGATGELFF. CDR3 DNA (partial): TGTGCCAGCAGCATAGCAGGGGCCACCGGGGAG.

This clone was picked up many times. The read ends 3 residues before the CDR3 terminus; that terminus is restored from the germline J gene. This chain uses TRBV5-1 with TRBJ2-5; 9 nucleotides line up with TRBD1. The germline V gene has CDR1 SGHRS and CDR2 YFSETQ. The CDR3 length is 15 residues. V shed 3 bases, J shed 1 base, and the junction held 4 bases outside the gene matches. The CDR3: CASSYGTGFQETQYF. Incomplete CDR3 DNA: TGCGCCAGCAGCTACGGGACAGGGTTCCAAGAGACC.

This clone occurred many times. The CDR3 goes on 3 residues after the read ends, and that part is filled in from the germline J gene. The V call is TRBV2, the J call TRBJ1-2, with D possibly being TRBD1 (5 bases). The CDR3 is 11 residues long. The V gene lost 8 bases and the J gene lost 6 bases, with 10 bases spanning the gap. Germline lookup yields CDR1 SNHLY and CDR2 FYNNEI. The sequenced CDR3 bases are TGTGCCAGCGGGGCAGGGCATGGC. Residues: CASGAGHG. The CDR3 in its entirety is CASGAGHGYTF.

This clone occurred many times. Read sequence stops 3 residues before the CDR3 end, and the germline J gene provides the missing end. The V gene is TRBV19, the J gene TRBJ2-1, with a weak D call TRBD2 (5 bases). The V gene's germline CDR1 is LNHDA and CDR2 SQIVND (reference sequence). This CDR3 is 11 amino acids long. The V end lost 5 bases, the J end lost 6 bases, and 5 bases lay between the germline ends. Partial CDR3 DNA: TGTGCCAGTAGTGAGGGCAATGAG. It codes for CASSEGNE. In full, the CDR3 is CASSEGNEQFF.

Concerning this clone: The CDR3 goes on 3 residues after the read ends, and that part is filled in from the germline J gene. The J gene is TRBJ2-7, the V gene TRBV19; tentative D call: TRBD1 (5 bases). V was shortened by 2 bases and J by 3 bases, with 8 bases between the two germline ends. This CDR3 region has 13 residues. The germline gives CDR1 LNHDA, CDR2 SQIVND (reference sequence). The CDR3 sequence: CASSITRDYEQYF. CDR3 bases read: TGTGCCAGTAGTATAACCAGGGACTACGAG.

This clone appeared many times. Read coverage stops 3 residues before the CDR3 terminus; the germline J gene supplies the remainder. The rearrangement joins TRBV11-3 to TRBJ1-5, with 10 bases that match TRBD1. Per the germline V gene, CDR1 is SGHNT and CDR2 is YENEEA. V trimming: 5 bases; J trimming: 4 bases; junction bases outside the gene matches: 5. CDR3 length: 15 amino acids. The DNA read from the CDR3 is TGTGCCAGCAGCACGGGACAGGGGTTAAATCAGCCC. Its protein product is CASSTGQGLNQP. The entire CDR3 reads CASSTGQGLNQPQHF. Based on the CDR3 plus reference TRBV11-3 and TRBJ1-5, the full variable domain is EAGVVQSPRYKIIEKKQPVAFWCNPISGHNTLYWYLQNLGQGPELLIRYENEEAVDDSQLPKDRFSAERLKGVDSTLKIQPAELGDSAVYLCASSTGQGLNQPQHFGDGTRLSIL.